The clone carrying this T cell receptor beta chain has more than one count but fewer than ten. The target antigen is unknown. Amplification yielded TCR beta CDR3 regions, with RNA transcripts as the source. Primed by the HTBI set, a first-round RT-PCR was run on the TCR CDR3. One entry per CDR3 protein results from TCRdb running MiXCR on the multiplex PCR reads. The data contain more than 550,000 distinct CDR3 sequences, around 19% of them singletons. Recently diagnosed hyperthyroidism of less than 2 months' duration affected patients aged 18 to 65. The sample belongs to a study of T cells in Graves' hyperthyroidism and ophthalmopathy. Study-level results: In the blood, most expanded thyroid clonotypes above 0.001 appeared as well.

CDR1 and CDR2 from the germline V gene are SGDLS and YYNGEE. The CDR3 runs to 14 residues. Trimming took 1 base from V and 4 from J, leaving 11 bases between them. This receptor was obtained from a woman aged 45-60 years with Graves' hyperthyroidism that later progressed to Graves' ophthalmopathy. The V and J genes are TRBV9 and TRBJ2-5; D may be TRBD2 (5 bases). The sample taken for sequencing was blood. The CDR3 DNA is TGTGCCAGCAGCGTAAGAGGGCAAGTAGAGACCCAGTACTTC. Amino acid sequence: CASSVRGQVETQYF.